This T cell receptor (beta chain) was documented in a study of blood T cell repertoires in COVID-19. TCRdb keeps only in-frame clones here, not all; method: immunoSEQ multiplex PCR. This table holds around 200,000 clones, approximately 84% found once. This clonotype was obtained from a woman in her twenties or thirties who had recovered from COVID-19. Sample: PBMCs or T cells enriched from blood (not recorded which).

The CDR3 coding sequence is TGTGCCAGCAGTACCCAGTATAATTCACCCCTCCACTTT. This translates into CASSTQYNSPLHF. The chain uses TRBV6-2 or TRBV6-3 and TRBJ1-6, with D unresolved. The CDR3 covers 13 residues. Trimming removed 5 bases at V and 4 bases at J, with 6 bases between. Germline V lookup: CDR1 MNHEY, CDR2 SVGEGT.